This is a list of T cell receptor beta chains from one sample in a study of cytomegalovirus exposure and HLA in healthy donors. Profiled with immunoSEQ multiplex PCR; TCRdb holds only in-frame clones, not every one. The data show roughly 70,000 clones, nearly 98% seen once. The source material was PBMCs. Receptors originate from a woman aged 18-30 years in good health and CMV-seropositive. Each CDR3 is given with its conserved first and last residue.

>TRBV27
CASSLWGTLDSNQPQHF
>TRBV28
CASKRQGGEKLFF
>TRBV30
CAWSPVSWEQYF
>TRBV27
CASTNGGYHTDTQYF
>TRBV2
CASSELAYEQYF
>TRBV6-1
CASSAGTGQNEKLFF
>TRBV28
CASRGWQYF
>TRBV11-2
CASSWSSLAYEQYF
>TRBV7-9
CASRQQGVAGELFF
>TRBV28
CASSLGGGGSMNTEAFF
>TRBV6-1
CASNTAYEQYF
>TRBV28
CASKSRRGRGSYYEQYF
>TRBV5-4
CASSLLAVRDTQYF
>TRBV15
CATSRLAAPYNEQFF
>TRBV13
CASSHETGNTIYF
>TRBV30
CAWGAGPATIYF
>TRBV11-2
CASRQTGASGSALSYEQYF
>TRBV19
CASSDTSGRAETQYF
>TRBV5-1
CASSLSSGSGEQYF
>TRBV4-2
CASSQDHGGAELGQFF
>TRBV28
CASRKDRPLYEQYF
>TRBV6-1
CASSETGGGGANVLTF
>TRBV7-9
CASSLKSGPYEQYF
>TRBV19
CASSISVGAGSNQPQHF
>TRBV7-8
CASSLGTQGAGYGYTF
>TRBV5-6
CASSLGLATDTQYF
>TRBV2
CASSVRLAGTNTGELFF
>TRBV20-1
CSARRSQEEFF
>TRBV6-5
CASSYRQGFSGNTIYF
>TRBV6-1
CASSVSGTGGATSPLHF
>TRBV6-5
CASSLEGEGNTIYF
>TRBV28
CASSSLAGASYEQYF
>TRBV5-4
CASSPRGRSNEKLFF
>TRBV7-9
CASSSDRVGNEKLFF
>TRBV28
CASSLSTGLAFF
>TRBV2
CASTDRGPLEQYF
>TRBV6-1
CASEGPENTEAFF
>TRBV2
CASRERLAGSSSYEQYF
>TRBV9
CASSGTGTGDHGYTF
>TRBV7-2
CASTPLAGVYEQYF
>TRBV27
CASSLPWGHRGVSGANVLTF
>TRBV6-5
CASSYRGSHTGELFF
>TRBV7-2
CASSFKTGGAGQFF
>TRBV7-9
CASSLAQGDYEQYF
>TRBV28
CASTGDNIPNGYTF
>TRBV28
CASSLRGAGGEKLFF
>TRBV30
CAWRTSGVNEQFF